A single sample is the source of the 6 T cell receptor beta chains below, sequenced in a study of T cell changes during pregnancy in multiple sclerosis. TCRdb keeps only in-frame clones here, not all; method: immunoSEQ multiplex PCR. The sample has 100,000 or so clones, approximately 92% seen once. This specimen consisted of peripheral blood, obtained in the first trimester of pregnancy. These receptor sequences come from a female donor with multiple sclerosis, enrolled in a pregnancy study.

The chain recombines TRBV6-5 with TRBJ2-7; TRBD1 aligns across 9 bases. This CDR3 has 14 residues. Trimming at V came to 3 bases and at J to 4 bases, leaving 4 bases not matched to a gene. The germline CDR1 and CDR2 sequences are MNHEY and SVGAGI. CDR3 sequence: CASSYQDRGYEQYF. The CDR3 region has the DNA TGTGCCAGCAGTTATCAGGACAGGGGTTACGAGCAGTACTTC.

To note about this clone: Given a much more abundant clone one base away, this may be a read error. The chain carries TRBV2 and TRBJ2-7, with 8 bases that match TRBD1. Germline CDR1 is SNHLY and CDR2 is FYNNEI. This CDR3 has 12 residues. V was clipped by 6 bases and J by 2 bases; unmatched bases: 0. CDR3 sequence: CASRTGAYEQYF. The CDR3 region has the DNA TGTGCCAGCAGGACAGGGGCCTACGAGCAGTACTTC.

This clone has just a few counts. The V call is TRBV7-9, the J call TRBJ1-6; D not resolved. Trimming left V 5 bases short and J 8 bases short, with 16 bases between. This CDR3 is built from 15 residues. In germline, CDR1 is SEHNR, CDR2 FQNEAQ (reference sequence). The CDR3 region is CASSRNQPGDSPLHF. In nucleotides, the CDR3 is TGTGCCAGCAGCCGAAATCAGCCCGGAGATTCACCCCTCCACTTT.

The chain employs TRBV4-1 and TRBJ1-1, with 8 bases matching TRBD1. Germline V gene lookup returns CDR1 MGHRA and CDR2 YSYEKL. With V trimmed by 3 bases and J by 4 bases, 4 bases remained unmatched. The CDR3 is 14 residues long. In nucleotides, the CDR3 is TGCGCCAGCAGCCAGGGACAGGCCCTCACTGAAGCTTTCTTT. Amino acids: CASSQGQALTEAFF.

On this clone itself: The same CDR3 is also encoded by other DNA sequences in this sample. This chain connects TRBV29-1 to TRBJ1-2; 8 bases match TRBD1. Per the germline V gene, CDR1 is SQVTM and CDR2 is ANQGSEA. Trimming took 6 bases from V and 10 from J; bases not matched to a gene: 4. This CDR3 has 10 amino acids. The CDR3 region is CSVGQGDYTF. The CDR3 nucleotides read TGCAGCGTAGGACAGGGTGACTACACCTTC. Full variable domain (rest looked up from reference TRBV29-1 and TRBJ1-2): SAVISQKPSRDICQRGTSLTIQCQVDSQVTMMFWYRQQPGQSLTLIATANQGSEATYESGFVIDKFPISRPNLTFSTLTVSNMSPEDSSIYLCSVGQGDYTFGSGTRLTVV.

This clone was observed once. The chain joins TRBV19 to TRBJ1-4; TRBD1 agrees at 12 bases. The CDR3 covers 17 residues. Germline trimming cut 3 bases from V and 5 bases from J; bases unmatched to any gene: 7. CDR1 LNHDA and CDR2 SQIVND come from the germline V gene (reference sequence). Written as DNA, the CDR3 is TGTGCCAGTAGTATCCGGGACAGGGGGCGCGTCAATGAAAAACTGTTTTTT. Translation gives CASSIRDRGRVNEKLFF. The full variable domain, its missing parts supplied by reference TRBV19 and TRBJ1-4, is DGGITQSPKYLFRKEGQNVTLSCEQNLNHDAMYWYRQDPGQGLRLIYYSQIVNDFQKGDIAEGYSVSREKKESFPLTVTSAQKNPTAFYLCASSIRDRGRVNEKLFFGSGTQLSVL.